The 20 T cell receptor beta chains below were found in one sample sequenced in a study of T cells in Graves' hyperthyroidism and ophthalmopathy. Amplified TCR beta CDR3 regions came from RNA transcripts. Using the HTBI primer set, a first-round RT-PCR was run on the TCR CDR3. TCRdb used MiXCR to reprocess the multiplex PCR reads, holding one entry per CDR3 protein. The profile shows a few hundred thousand distinct CDR3 sequences, more than 12% of them singletons. Sequenced material: blood. The receptors were sampled from a woman aged 30 to 39 with Graves' hyperthyroidism.

This clonotype came up many times. The chain combines TRBV10-3 with TRBJ2-1, with 10 bases matching TRBD2. This CDR3 comprises 14 residues. V lost 7 bases, J lost 9 bases, and 9 bases stayed unmatched. Germline V gives CDR1 ENHRY, CDR2 SYGVKD. The CDR3 region is CAITSSGSPSEQFF. The DNA for the CDR3 is TGTGCCATCACCTCTAGCGGGAGCCCCAGTGAGCAGTTCTTC.

The chain links TRBV28 to TRBJ2-1, with 10 bases fitting TRBD1. CDR1 and CDR2 from the germline V gene are MDHEN and SYDVKM. V trimming: 4 bases; J trimming: 2 bases; junction bases outside the gene matches: 5. This CDR3 is built from 16 residues. CDR3 nucleotides: TGTGCCAGCAGTTCGACCGGGACAGGGGCCTACAATGAGCAGTTCTTC. Translated, it gives CASSSTGTGAYNEQFF. Full variable domain (rest looked up from reference TRBV28 and TRBJ2-1): DVKVTQSSRYLVKRTGEKVFLECVQDMDHENMFWYRQDPGLGLRLIYFSYDVKMKEKGDIPEGYSVSREKKERFSLILESASTNQTSMYLCASSSTGTGAYNEQFFGPGTRLTVL.

This clonotype was counted at least ten times. The genes are TRBV18 and TRBJ1-1; no firm D call. The CDR3 spans 16 residues. CDR1 is KGHSH, CDR2 LQKENI, per germline. The germline V and J ends were trimmed by 1 base and 5 bases, with 17 bases remaining between them. In DNA, the CDR3 is TGTGCCAGCTCACCACAAACTCAAAGAGGGAAAACTGAAGCTTTCTTT. Translation: CASSPQTQRGKTEAFF.

This clonotype was counted at least ten times. The germline gene is not matched at one end of the junction; a read error may be the cause. The rearrangement uses TRBV10-3 and TRBJ2-7; either TRBD1 or TRBD2 may fit D (6 bases each). Per the germline V gene, CDR1 is ENHRY and CDR2 is SYGVKD. This CDR3 is 15 amino acids long. CDR3 in DNA: TGTGCCATCCGTGAATCGGCAGGGGAGGAGTACGAGCAGTACTTC. Protein product: CAIRESAGEEYEQYF.

This clonotype was seen repeatedly, ten times or more. This rearrangement joins TRBV11-2 to TRBJ2-3; no reliable D call. The CDR3 contains 12 residues. CDR1 and CDR2 from the germline V gene are SGHAT and FQNNGV. With 5 bases removed from V and 5 bases from J, the gap between germline ends came to 8 bases. The CDR3 nucleotides read TGTGCCAGCAGCAAAAAGAGAGATACGCAGTATTTT. The encoded protein is CASSKKRDTQYF.

The chain carries TRBV9 and TRBJ2-7; D unresolved. This CDR3 region has 13 residues. Per the germline V gene, CDR1 is SGDLS and CDR2 is YYNGEE. V gave up 3 bases and J gave up 3 bases, with 10 bases separating them. DNA of the CDR3: TGTGCCAGCAGCGCACACTTGGGCTACGAGCAGTACTTC. This codes for CASSAHLGYEQYF.

This clonotype came up a few times. The chain carries TRBV6-6 and TRBJ2-1; TRBD1 matches 7 bases. The junction had 23 bases not matched to a gene; V was cut back by 1 base and J by 5 bases. This CDR3 has 21 amino acids. In germline, CDR1 is MNHNY, CDR2 SVGAGI (reference sequence). CDR3 DNA: TGTGCCAGCAGTTACTGGCCCCCGGGACAGACCCCCGAGATGCTTCACAATGAGCAGTTCTTC. As protein: CASSYWPPGQTPEMLHNEQFF.

A few counts support this clonotype. The chain's CDR3 is CASSVNRDRFHEQYF. CDR3 DNA: TGTGCCAGCAGCGTAAATAGGGACCGATTTCATGAGCAGTACTTC. V usage is TRBV7-8 and J usage is TRBJ2-7; D is possibly TRBD1 or TRBD2 (5 bases each). The germline CDR1 and CDR2 sequences are SGHVS and FQNEAQ. The CDR3 loop spans 15 amino acids. V lost 5 bases to trimming and J lost 7 bases, with 21 bases between them.

This clonotype has a count of ten or more. This sequence joins TRBV27 and TRBJ2-1, with D possibly TRBD1 on 6 matching bases. The V and J ends lost 2 bases and 0 bases respectively, with 8 bases between them. The germline V gene has CDR1 MNHEY and CDR2 SMNVEV (reference sequence). CDR3 length equals 15 residues. The CDR3 nucleotides are TGTGCCAGCAGTTTACAGGGGTTCTCCTACAATGAGCAGTTCTTC. It translates to CASSLQGFSYNEQFF.

The chain couples TRBV6-1 to TRBJ2-7; 10 bases match TRBD1. Per the germline V gene, CDR1 is MNHNS and CDR2 is SASEGT. The CDR3 is 16 residues long. V was pared by 6 bases and J by 6 bases, with 14 bases of the junction left unmatched. The CDR3 nucleotides read TGTGCCAGCAGGAAAACCGGGACAGGGGTCTTCGGCGAGCAGTACTTC. This codes for CASRKTGTGVFGEQYF.

The V gene is TRBV5-6, the J gene TRBJ2-7; TRBD2 is a possible D gene (6 bases). The CDR3 length is 12 residues. Germline assignment: CDR1 SGHDT and CDR2 YYEEEE. The V end was cut by 4 bases, the J end by 7 bases, with 12 bases between. CDR3 DNA sequence: TGTGCCAGCAGCCCGCGACGGGGGGAGCAGTACTTC. Translation: CASSPRRGEQYF.

The rearrangement links TRBV9 to TRBJ1-6, with D perhaps matching TRBD1 (5 bases). Trimming cost V 0 bases and J 6 bases, with 7 bases left between them. The germline V gene encodes CDR1 SGDLS and CDR2 YYNGEE. CDR3 size: 14 residues. CDR3 amino acids: CASSVGQTNSPLHF. The CDR3 region has the DNA TGTGCCAGCAGCGTAGGACAGACTAATTCACCCCTCCACTTT.

This clonotype occurred many times. This chain uses TRBV2 with TRBJ1-1; 8 positions match TRBD1. Germline CDR1 and CDR2: SNHLY and FYNNEI. The V segment lost 6 bases and the J segment 1 base; nucleotides outside the gene matches: 16. This CDR3 has 18 residues. The CDR3 DNA reads as TGTGCCAGCAGGAGACACGACAGGGGAGGTCGGGAGAACACTGAAGCTTTCTTT. Encoded protein: CASRRHDRGGRENTEAFF.

This sequence joins TRBV10-1 and TRBJ2-3, with a possible D match to TRBD2 (6 bases). Germline V gene sequence: CDR1 WNHNN, CDR2 SYGVQD (reference sequence). This CDR3 contains 15 residues. The germline V and J ends were trimmed by 1 base and 4 bases, with 12 bases remaining between them. This CDR3 is CASSELTGVPDTQYF. In nucleotides, the CDR3 is TGCGCCAGCAGTGAGTTGACGGGAGTCCCAGATACGCAGTATTTT.

Only a few counts were recorded for this clonotype. The V call is TRBV10-3, the J call TRBJ2-7, with D unclear. Per the germline V gene, CDR1 is ENHRY and CDR2 is SYGVKD. The CDR3 spans 15 residues. Trimming shortened V by 0 bases and J by 2 bases, and 11 bases separated the two germline ends. The CDR3 is CAISESPGRTYEQYF. Here the CDR3 DNA reads TGTGCCATCAGTGAGTCGCCGGGTAGGACCTACGAGCAGTACTTC.

The CDR3, as DNA: TGTGCCAGCAGTCCAAGGGGAGGGACCGGGGAGCTGTTTTTT. Translated: CASSPRGGTGELFF. This chain joins TRBV6-1 and TRBJ2-2; 7 positions agree with TRBD2. The length of the CDR3 is 14 residues. The junction had 5 bases not matched to a gene; V was cut back by 5 bases and J by 5 bases. The germline V gene has CDR1 MNHNS and CDR2 SASEGT.

This clonotype was detected many times. The rearrangement uses TRBV3-1 and TRBJ2-1, with 9 bases that match TRBD2. V shed 4 bases, J shed 0 bases, and the junction held 7 bases outside the gene matches. Germline lookup yields CDR1 LGHDT and CDR2 YNNKEL (reference sequence). There are 17 residues in the CDR3. CDR3 sequence: CASSRGGREGSYNEQFF. CDR3 nucleotides: TGTGCCAGCAGCCGCGGTGGGCGGGAGGGCTCCTACAATGAGCAGTTCTTC.

The rearrangement links TRBV9 to TRBJ2-5; no clear D gene. Trimming cost V 2 bases and J 4 bases, with 12 bases left between them. The CDR3 has 14 residues. Germline values: CDR1 SGDLS, CDR2 YYNGEE. The CDR3 sequence: CASSVGPRLETQYF. The CDR3 region has the DNA TGTGCCAGCAGCGTGGGCCCTAGGTTAGAGACCCAGTACTTC.

V is TRBV29-1 and J is TRBJ2-1, with D uncertain. The CDR3 runs to 14 residues. V was pared by 7 bases and J by 1 base, with 14 bases between. CDR1 is SQVTM, CDR2 ANQGSEA, per germline. DNA for the CDR3: TGCAGCGCCTCGTCTTGGGTTTCCTACAATGAGCAGTTCTTC. Translated, it gives CSASSWVSYNEQFF.

This clonotype was seen ten or more times. The gene calls are TRBV3-1 and TRBJ2-4; D uncertain. This CDR3 spans 13 amino acids. Germline V lookup: CDR1 LGHDT, CDR2 YNNKEL (reference sequence). Deletions cut 1 base from V and 8 bases from J, with 9 bases between. The CDR3 DNA sequence: TGTGCCAGCAGCCAAGGTCCCCAGGACATTCAGTACTTC. It specifies CASSQGPQDIQYF. Using reference TRBV3-1 and TRBJ2-4 for the parts outside the CDR3, the full variable domain is DTAVSQTPKYLVTQMGNDKSIKCEQNLGHDTMYWYKQDSKKFLKIMFSYNNKELIINETVPNRFSPKSPDKAHLNLHINSLELGDSAVYFCASSQGPQDIQYFGAGTRLSVL.